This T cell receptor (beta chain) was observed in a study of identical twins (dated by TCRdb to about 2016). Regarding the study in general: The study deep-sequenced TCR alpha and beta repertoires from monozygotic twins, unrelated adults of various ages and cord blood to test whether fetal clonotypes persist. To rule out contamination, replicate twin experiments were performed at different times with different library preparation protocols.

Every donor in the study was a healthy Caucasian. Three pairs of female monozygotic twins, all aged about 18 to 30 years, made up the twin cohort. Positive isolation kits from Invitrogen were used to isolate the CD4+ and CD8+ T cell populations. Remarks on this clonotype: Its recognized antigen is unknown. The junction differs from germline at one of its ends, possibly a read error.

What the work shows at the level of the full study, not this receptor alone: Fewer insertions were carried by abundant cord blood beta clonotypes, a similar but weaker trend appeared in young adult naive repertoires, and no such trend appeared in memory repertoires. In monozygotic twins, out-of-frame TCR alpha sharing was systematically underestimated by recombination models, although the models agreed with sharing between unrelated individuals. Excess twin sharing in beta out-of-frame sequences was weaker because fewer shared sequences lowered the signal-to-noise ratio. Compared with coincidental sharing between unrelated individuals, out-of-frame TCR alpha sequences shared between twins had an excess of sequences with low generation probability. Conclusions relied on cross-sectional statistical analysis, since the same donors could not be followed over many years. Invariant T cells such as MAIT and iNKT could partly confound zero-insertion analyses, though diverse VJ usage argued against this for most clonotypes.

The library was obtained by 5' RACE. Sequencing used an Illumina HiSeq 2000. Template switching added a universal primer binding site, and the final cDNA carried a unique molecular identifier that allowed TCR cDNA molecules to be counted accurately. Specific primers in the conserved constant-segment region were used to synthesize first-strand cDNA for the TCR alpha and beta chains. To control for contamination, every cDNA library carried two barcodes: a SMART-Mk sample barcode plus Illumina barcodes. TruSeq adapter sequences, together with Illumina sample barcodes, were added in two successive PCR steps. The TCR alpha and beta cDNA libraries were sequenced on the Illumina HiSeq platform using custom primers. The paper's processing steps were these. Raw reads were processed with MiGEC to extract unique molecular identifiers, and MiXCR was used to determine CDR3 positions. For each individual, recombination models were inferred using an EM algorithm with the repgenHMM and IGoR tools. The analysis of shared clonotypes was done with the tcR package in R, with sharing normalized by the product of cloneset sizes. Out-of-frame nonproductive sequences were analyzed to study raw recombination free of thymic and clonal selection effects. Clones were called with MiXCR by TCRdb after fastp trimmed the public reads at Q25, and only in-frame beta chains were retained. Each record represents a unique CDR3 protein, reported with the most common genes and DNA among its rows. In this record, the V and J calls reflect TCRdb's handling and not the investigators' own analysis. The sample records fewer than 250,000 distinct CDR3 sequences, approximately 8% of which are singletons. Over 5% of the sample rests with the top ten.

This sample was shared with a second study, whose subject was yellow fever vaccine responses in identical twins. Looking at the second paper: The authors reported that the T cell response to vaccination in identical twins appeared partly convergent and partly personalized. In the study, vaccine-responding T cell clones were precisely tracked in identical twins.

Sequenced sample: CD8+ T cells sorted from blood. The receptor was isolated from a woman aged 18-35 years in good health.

The DNA reads as follows: TGTGCCAGCAGTTCGTATGACAGGGTTAAACTCTTC. Its protein is CASSSYDRVKLF. This chain is built from TRBV27 and TRBJ2-5, with TRBD1 identical over 7 junction bases. The CDR3, cysteine through phenylalanine, is 12 amino acids long. The read is trimmed to its CDR3 DNA, 36 bases read in frame from base 1. From the germline V gene (reference sequence), CDR1 is MNHEY and CDR2 is SMNVEV.